A single sample is the source of the 15 T cell receptor beta chains below, sequenced in a study of cytomegalovirus exposure and HLA in healthy donors. 13 Jbeta primers and 60 Vbeta primers were used for the PCR. TCRdb keeps only in-frame clones here, not all; method: immunoSEQ multiplex PCR. The sample includes about 160,000 clones, approximately 86% of them seen just once. The specimen was PBMCs. The receptors were gathered from a woman aged 18 to 35 in good health and CMV-seronegative.

The chain has TRBV27 and TRBJ2-5; 9 bases fit TRBD1. Near its end, the DNA agrees better with TRBJ2-7, so the J call may be wrong. Germline-derived CDR1 and CDR2 are MNHEY and SMNVEV (reference sequence). CDR3 length: 15 amino acids. The CDR3 nucleotides read TGTGCCAGCAGCCACACCGGGACAGGGCACCACGAGCAGTACTTC. Protein: CASSHTGTGHHEQYF.

This clone has just a few counts. The chain uses TRBV5-4 and TRBJ1-3; TRBD1 agrees at 11 bases. The germline V gene has CDR1 SGHNT and CDR2 YYREEE (reference sequence). V lost 0 bases to trimming and J lost 2 bases; unmatched junction nucleotides: 1. The CDR3 sequence is 16 residues long. CDR3: CASSLADRGPGNTIYF. CDR3 DNA: TGTGCCAGCAGCTTGGCGGACAGGGGGCCTGGAAACACCATATATTTT.

The rearrangement uses TRBV19 and TRBJ2-3, with 7 nucleotides matching TRBD1. J lost 2 bases, V lost 3 bases, and 8 bases had no gene match. Germline values: CDR1 LNHDA, CDR2 SQIVND (reference sequence). CDR3 size: 16 residues. The CDR3, as DNA: TGTGCCAGTAGTATTAGGACAGGAAGAAACACAGATACGCAGTATTTT. Translating gives CASSIRTGRNTDTQYF.

The rearrangement links TRBV9 to TRBJ2-7, with 7 positions matching TRBD2. Germline CDR1 and CDR2: SGDLS and YYNGEE. J lost 6 bases, V lost 5 bases, and 8 bases had no gene match. The CDR3 runs 13 residues. The CDR3 DNA is TGTGCCAGCAGTCGGACTAGTTCTTCCGAGCAGTACTTC. It is translated as CASSRTSSSEQYF.

This sequence joins TRBV11-2 and TRBJ2-1; D ambiguous. Per germline, CDR1 SGHAT and CDR2 FQNNGV. The germline V and J ends were trimmed by 8 bases and 5 bases, with 10 bases remaining between them. This CDR3 region has 12 residues. For the CDR3, the DNA is TGTGCCAGCGGCAGAGGAAACAATGAGCAGTTCTTC. Amino acid sequence: CASGRGNNEQFF.

This clone has a handful of counts. The chain joins TRBV5-1 to TRBJ2-3; 9 nucleotides align to TRBD2. Germline V gene sequence: CDR1 SGHRS, CDR2 YFSETQ. Losses at the gene ends were 7 bases for V and 5 bases for J; bases not matched to a gene: 8. This CDR3 spans 14 amino acids. The CDR3 DNA is TGCGCCAGCTCTCTAGCGGGGAACGGAGATACGCAGTATTTT. Protein: CASSLAGNGDTQYF. The variable domain in full, completed from reference TRBV5-1 and TRBJ2-3, reads KAGVTQTPRYLIKTRGQQVTLSCSPISGHRSVSWYQQTPGQGLQFLFEYFSETQRNKGNFPGRFSGRQFSNSRSEMNVSTLELGDSALYLCASSLAGNGDTQYFGPGTRLTVL.

As DNA, the CDR3 is TGTGCCAGCAGTGCCTCCAGGGGCTTTGGGGCCAACGTCCTGACTTTC. Translating it yields CASSASRGFGANVLTF. V usage is TRBV7-8 and J usage is TRBJ2-6, with D possibly TRBD1 on 6 matching bases. V lost 6 bases and J 3 bases, leaving 15 bases between the germline ends. The germline gives CDR1 SGHVS, CDR2 FQNEAQ. The CDR3 loop spans 16 amino acids.

The chain uses TRBV27 and TRBJ2-4; D gene ambiguous. The length of the CDR3 is 10 residues. Looked up from germline, CDR1 is MNHEY and CDR2 is SMNVEV (reference sequence). The ends were cut back, 6 bases at V and 7 bases at J, with 4 bases in the middle. The CDR3 DNA follows: TGTGCCAGCAGCCGTAACATTCAGTACTTC. It specifies CASSRNIQYF.

The rearrangement uses TRBV5-1 and TRBJ2-2; TRBD2 aligns across 12 bases. V lost 4 bases, J lost 1 base, and 2 bases stayed unmatched. Germline loops: CDR1 SGHRS, CDR2 YFSETQ. This CDR3 contains 16 residues. The CDR3, as DNA: TGCGCCAGCAGCGCGGGACTAGCGGGGAACACCGGGGAGCTGTTTTTT. Its translation: CASSAGLAGNTGELFF.

The V and J genes are TRBV2 and TRBJ1-2; 9 bases align to TRBD1. J lost 1 base, V lost 11 bases, and 5 bases had no gene match. The CDR3 runs to 13 residues. CDR1 and CDR2 (germline): SNHLY, FYNNEI. CDR3 in amino acids: CAGRDRDNYGYTF. For the CDR3, the DNA is TGTGCCGGCCGGGACAGGGATAACTATGGCTACACCTTC.

V gene TRBV5-1 combines with J gene TRBJ2-5; D ambiguous. CDR3 length: 12 amino acids. Germline CDR1 and CDR2: SGHRS and YFSETQ. V gave up 1 base and J gave up 3 bases, with 4 bases separating them. The CDR3 DNA reads as TGCGCCAGCAGCTTGCCCGAAGAGACCCAGTACTTC. Its protein is CASSLPEETQYF.

J is TRBJ2-3 and V is TRBV21-1; the D segment call TRBD1 is taken from the table without a DNA check. TRBV21-1 is classified as a pseudogene. The CDR3 runs 12 residues. The CDR3 coding sequence is TGTGCCAGCAGCAAAGAGGGGAATACGCAGTATTTT. Protein product: CASSKEGNTQYF.

A note on this clone: Other DNA sequences in the same sample also yield this CDR3. The chain joins TRBV5-1 to TRBJ2-3, with 11 bases that match TRBD1. The CDR3 extends over 15 amino acids. The trim removed 4 bases at V and 3 bases at J, leaving 4 bases unmatched. Germline CDR1 reads SGHRS; CDR2 reads YFSETQ. For the CDR3, the DNA is TGCGCCAGCAGCGAAGGGACAGGGGGAACAGATACGCAGTATTTT. It codes for CASSEGTGGTDTQYF.

V is TRBV28 and J is TRBJ2-5; D is possibly TRBD1 (6 bases). The V gene's germline CDR1 is MDHEN and CDR2 SYDVKM. Trimming cost V 4 bases and J 5 bases, with 17 bases left between them. The CDR3 is 15 residues long. The DNA for the CDR3 is TGTGCCAGCAGTTCCCATGGGGGCTTGGGGGAGACCCAGTACTTC. Translation: CASSSHGGLGETQYF.

The V call is TRBV7-2, the J call TRBJ2-5, with 10 bases fitting TRBD2. Germline loops: CDR1 SGHTA, CDR2 FQGNSA. The ends lost 2 bases at V and 0 bases at J; junction bases unmatched: 0. This CDR3 has 15 residues. CDR3 loop: CASSLTSGDQETQYF. The CDR3, as DNA: TGTGCCAGCAGCTTAACTAGCGGGGACCAAGAGACCCAGTACTTC. Supplemented by reference TRBV7-2 and TRBJ2-5, the full variable domain reads GAGVSQSPSNKVTEKGKDVELRCDPISGHTALYWYRQSLGQGLEFLIYFQGNSAPDKSGLPSDRFSAERTGGSVSTLTIQRTQQEDSAVYLCASSLTSGDQETQYFGPGTRLLVL.